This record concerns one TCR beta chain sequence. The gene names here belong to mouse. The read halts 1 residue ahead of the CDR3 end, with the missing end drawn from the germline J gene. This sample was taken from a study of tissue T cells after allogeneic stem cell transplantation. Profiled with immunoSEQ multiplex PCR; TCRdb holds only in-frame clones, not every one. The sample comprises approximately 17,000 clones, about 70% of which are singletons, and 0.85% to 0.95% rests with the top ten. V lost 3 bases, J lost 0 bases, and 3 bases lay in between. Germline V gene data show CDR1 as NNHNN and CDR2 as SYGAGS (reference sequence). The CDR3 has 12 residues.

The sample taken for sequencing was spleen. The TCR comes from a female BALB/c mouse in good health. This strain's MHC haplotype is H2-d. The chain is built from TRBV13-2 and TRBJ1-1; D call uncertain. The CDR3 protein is CASGVSNTEVFF. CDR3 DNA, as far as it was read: TGTGCCAGCGGTGTCTCAAACACAGAAGTCTTC.